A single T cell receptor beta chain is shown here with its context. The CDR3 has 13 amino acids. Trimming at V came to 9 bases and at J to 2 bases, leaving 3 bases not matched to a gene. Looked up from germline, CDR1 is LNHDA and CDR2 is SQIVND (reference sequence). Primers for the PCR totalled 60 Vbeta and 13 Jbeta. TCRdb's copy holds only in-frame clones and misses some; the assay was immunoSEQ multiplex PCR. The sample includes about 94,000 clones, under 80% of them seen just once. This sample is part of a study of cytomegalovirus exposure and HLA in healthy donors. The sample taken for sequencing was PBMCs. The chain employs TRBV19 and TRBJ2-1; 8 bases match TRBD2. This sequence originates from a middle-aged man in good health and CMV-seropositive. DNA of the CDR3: TGTGCCAGCTCGACTAGCGCCTACAATGAGCAGTTCTTC. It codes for CASSTSAYNEQFF.